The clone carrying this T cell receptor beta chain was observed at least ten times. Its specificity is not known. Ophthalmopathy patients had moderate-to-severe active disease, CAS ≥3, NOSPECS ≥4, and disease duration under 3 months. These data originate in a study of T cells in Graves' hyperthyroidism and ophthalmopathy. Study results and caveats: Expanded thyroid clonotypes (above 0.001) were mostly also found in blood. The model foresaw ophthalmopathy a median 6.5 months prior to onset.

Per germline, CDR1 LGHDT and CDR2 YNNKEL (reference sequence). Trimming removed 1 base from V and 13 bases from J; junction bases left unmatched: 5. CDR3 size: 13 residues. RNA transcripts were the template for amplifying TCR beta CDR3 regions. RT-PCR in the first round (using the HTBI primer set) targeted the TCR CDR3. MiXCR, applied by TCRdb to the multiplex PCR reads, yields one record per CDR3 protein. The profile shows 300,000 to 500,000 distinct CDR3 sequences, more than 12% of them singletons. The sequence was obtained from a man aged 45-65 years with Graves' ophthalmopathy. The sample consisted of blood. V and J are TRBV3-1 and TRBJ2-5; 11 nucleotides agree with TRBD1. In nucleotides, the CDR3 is TGTGCCAGCAGCCAAGGGACAGGGGGCGTAGGGTACTTC. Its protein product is CASSQGTGGVGYF.